This section outlines one T cell receptor (beta chain) sequence together with its context. Its specificity is unknown. PCR employed 60 Vbeta and 13 Jbeta primers. The table came from immunoSEQ multiplex PCR; TCRdb's copy has only in-frame clones and leaves some out. The repertoire holds around 210,000 clones, with more than 75% as singletons. There are 13 residues in the CDR3. V lost 8 bases and J lost 8, with 13 bases in between. Germline values: CDR1 MNHEY, CDR2 SMNVEV (reference sequence). This entry comes from a study of cytomegalovirus exposure and HLA in healthy donors. Study at large: A previous analysis identified 95 million to 140 million unique TCR beta sequences derived from 180 million or so T cells.

Study results and caveats: When analyzed later, a missense DCLRE1C variant was found to be linked to TCR beta V- and J-gene trimming. Reportedly, diagnosis of cytomegalovirus status by the classifier showed high specificity and sensitivity.

Material: PBMCs. The V gene is TRBV27, the J gene TRBJ1-6, with a possible D match to TRBD1 (6 bases). The TCR was taken from a male donor in good health and CMV-seropositive. In DNA, the CDR3 is TGTGCCAGCGCAACAGGGATGGATTCACCCCTCCACTTT. Translated: CASATGMDSPLHF.